Each of the 22 T cell receptor beta chains below was sequenced from the same sample in a study of OX40 agonist ivuxolimab in advanced cancers. Sequenced by immunoSEQ multiplex PCR; TCRdb stores in-frame clones only, minus some. The sample carries 70,000 or so clones, around nine tenths recorded once. Material: CD4+ or CD8+ T cells sorted from blood, obtained in a trial of the OX40 agonist ivuxolimab. The receptor source for this set is an adult with an advanced solid tumor such as melanoma, head and neck, liver or kidney cancer.

V is TRBV12-5 and J is TRBJ1-6; D is undetermined. V was shortened by 1 base and J by 12 bases, with 4 bases between the two germline ends. CDR1 is LGHNT and CDR2 is FRNRAP in the germline V gene. This CDR3 spans 11 amino acids. The CDR3 sequence is CASGLEQPLHF. DNA of the CDR3: TGTGCTAGTGGTTTGGAGCAACCCCTCCACTTT.

The chain carries TRBV6-6 and TRBJ2-2; D uncertain. CDR3 length: 12 residues. Germline CDR1 and CDR2: MNHNY and SVGAGI (reference sequence). Deletions cut 9 bases from V and 8 bases from J, with 13 bases between. CDR3 in amino acids: CASSSDPGELFF. CDR3 coding DNA: TGTGCCAGTTCTTCTGACCCAGGGGAGCTGTTTTTT.

This clone was seen just once. V is TRBV6-4 and J is TRBJ1-6, with 8 bases lining up with TRBD1. The CDR3 has 15 amino acids. Germline V gene data show CDR1 as MRHNA and CDR2 as SNTAGT. Trimming cost V 0 bases and J 5 bases; bases outside gene matches: 0. The CDR3, as DNA: TGTGCCAGCAGTGACTCGGACAGGGATAATTCACCCCTCCACTTT. As protein: CASSDSDRDNSPLHF.

This chain connects TRBV5-1 to TRBJ2-3; D is tentatively TRBD1 or TRBD2 (5 bases each). The CDR3 consists of 16 residues. The germline gives CDR1 SGHRS, CDR2 YFSETQ. Trimming removed 0 bases from V and 4 bases from J, with 15 bases in between. As DNA, the CDR3 is TGCGCCAGCAGCTTGGATGGGGACCCCCAGGCAGATACGCAGTATTTT. Protein sequence: CASSLDGDPQADTQYF.

The V and J genes are TRBV7-8 and TRBJ1-1; TRBD1 might be the D (5 bases). V dropped 1 base and J dropped 1 base, with 10 bases sitting between them. This CDR3 region has 15 residues. CDR1 and CDR2 from the germline V gene are SGHVS and FQNEAQ. The CDR3 loop reads CASSLVFGQNTEAFF. The CDR3 region has the DNA TGTGCCAGCAGCTTAGTATTTGGACAGAACACTGAAGCTTTCTTT.

In its sample, this clone was seen a few times. V gene TRBV5-6 combines with J gene TRBJ1-5, with D perhaps TRBD1 (5 bases). V dropped 0 bases and J dropped 2 bases, with 9 bases sitting between them. The germline V gene encodes CDR1 SGHDT and CDR2 YYEEEE. The CDR3 extends over 15 amino acids. This chain's CDR3 is CASSLALQGNQPQHF. The DNA of the CDR3 is TGTGCCAGCAGCTTGGCTTTACAGGGCAATCAGCCCCAGCATTTT.

The V and J genes are TRBV5-4 and TRBJ2-7; D remains unclear. This CDR3 has 16 amino acids. Germline V gives CDR1 SGHNT, CDR2 YYREEE (reference sequence). V was shortened by 0 bases and J by 0 bases, with 13 bases between the two germline ends. CDR3 in amino acids: CASSLEQSAYSYEQYF. CDR3 sequence (DNA): TGTGCCAGCAGCTTGGAGCAGTCAGCCTACTCCTACGAGCAGTACTTC.

The J gene is TRBJ1-2, the V gene TRBV5-6, with D tentatively TRBD1 (5 bases). Germline V gene sequence: CDR1 SGHDT, CDR2 YYEEEE. The CDR3 is made up of 13 amino acids. V was pared by 1 base and J by 3 bases, with 7 bases between. As DNA, the CDR3 is TGTGCCAGCAGCTTGCAGGGCCACTATGGCTACACCTTC. This sequence encodes CASSLQGHYGYTF.

This chain uses TRBV7-9 with TRBJ1-1, with no clear D. Germline CDR1 reads SEHNR; CDR2 reads FQNEAQ (reference sequence). The CDR3 has 11 amino acids. Trimming pared 5 bases from V and 6 bases from J, leaving 7 bases between. Here the CDR3 reads CASSHTAEAFF. The DNA of the CDR3 is TGTGCCAGCAGCCACACAGCTGAAGCTTTCTTT.

The chain carries TRBV9 and TRBJ2-1; 9 bases are a match to TRBD1. The V gene's germline CDR1 is SGDLS and CDR2 YYNGEE. The CDR3 length is 16 residues. J lost 3 bases, V lost 3 bases, and 7 bases had no gene match. The CDR3 nucleotides read TGTGCCAGCAGCGCCCCGGCGGGACAGGGCTACAATGAGCAGTTCTTC. This encodes CASSAPAGQGYNEQFF.

This clone was observed once. The V call is TRBV9, the J call TRBJ2-3; 11 bases align to TRBD2. V was clipped by 4 bases and J by 1 base; unmatched bases: 5. Looked up from germline, CDR1 is SGDLS and CDR2 is YYNGEE. CDR3 length: 16 residues. The CDR3: CASSPMGLAGTDTQYF. CDR3 DNA sequence: TGTGCCAGCAGCCCAATGGGACTAGCGGGCACAGATACGCAGTATTTT.

The sample holds a few counts of this clone. The chain carries TRBV19 and TRBJ1-1; tentative D call: TRBD1 (6 bases). Germline CDR1 is LNHDA and CDR2 is SQIVND (reference sequence). CDR3 size: 14 residues. The germline V and J ends were trimmed by 6 bases and 4 bases, with 15 bases remaining between them. CDR3 sequence: CASRSGQSSTEAFF. The CDR3, as DNA: TGTGCCAGTAGATCCGGACAGTCTTCCACTGAAGCTTTCTTT.

The chain recombines TRBV12-5 with TRBJ2-7; no clear D gene. Looked up from germline, CDR1 is LGHNT and CDR2 is FRNRAP. V was clipped by 3 bases and J by 4 bases, with 4 bases between them. The CDR3 loop spans 11 amino acids. For the CDR3, the DNA is TGTGCTAGTGGTTTAGTATACGAGCAGTACTTC. Amino acid sequence: CASGLVYEQYF.

This clone was observed once. V gene TRBV7-3 combines with J gene TRBJ2-6, with D maybe TRBD1 (6 bases). The V and J ends lost 3 bases and 0 bases respectively, with 12 bases between them. The CDR3 extends over 17 amino acids. Germline V gene data show CDR1 as SGHTA and CDR2 as FQGTGA. The CDR3 nucleotides read TGTGCCAGCAGCTTGACAGGACCCTTCTCTGGGGCCAACGTCCTGACTTTC. Encoded protein: CASSLTGPFSGANVLTF.

This clone was seen more than once but under ten times. The rearrangement links TRBV7-9 to TRBJ2-7; no definite D call. Germline CDR1 SEHNR, CDR2 FQNEAQ (reference sequence). The V end was cut by 5 bases, the J end by 7 bases, with 12 bases between. The CDR3 loop spans 12 amino acids. This CDR3 is CASSLRAIEQYF. As DNA, the CDR3 is TGTGCCAGCAGCCTAAGGGCGATAGAGCAGTACTTC.

The V and J genes are TRBV18 and TRBJ2-1; D call uncertain. CDR3 size: 12 residues. Trimming removed 6 bases at V and 4 bases at J, with 7 bases between. The germline CDR1 and CDR2 sequences are KGHSH and LQKENI. In DNA form, the CDR3 reads TGTGCCAGCTCCCCCCCTTACAATGAGCAGTTCTTC. The encoded protein is CASSPPYNEQFF. The whole variable domain, filled in from reference TRBV18 and TRBJ2-1, reads NAGVMQNPRHLVRRRGQEARLRCSPMKGHSHVYWYRQLPEEGLKFMVYLQKENIIDESGMPKERFSAEFPKEGPSILRIQQVVRGDSAAYFCASSPPYNEQFFGPGTRLTVL.

The V gene is TRBV7-3, the J gene TRBJ2-3; D possibly matches TRBD1 or TRBD2 (5 bases each). Trimming pared 1 base from V and 4 bases from J, leaving 18 bases between. CDR3 length equals 17 residues. Germline loops: CDR1 SGHTA, CDR2 FQGTGA. The CDR3 DNA sequence: TGTGCCAGCAGCTTAAAGGGACCAGACTCTCTCGCAGATACGCAGTATTTT. This encodes CASSLKGPDSLADTQYF. Together with reference TRBV7-3 and TRBJ2-3, the CDR3 gives the full variable domain: GAGVSQTPSNKVTEKGKYVELRCDPISGHTALYWYRQSLGQGPEFLIYFQGTGAADDSGLPNDRFFAVRPEGSVSTLKIQRTERGDSAVYLCASSLKGPDSLADTQYFGPGTRLTVL.

This chain joins TRBV6-1 and TRBJ1-5, with D possibly matching TRBD1 (6 bases). Germline V gene data show CDR1 as MNHNS and CDR2 as SASEGT. The CDR3 length is 15 residues. The V end lost 7 bases, the J end lost 1 base, and 14 bases lay between the germline ends. This chain's CDR3 is CASNPEGGSNQPQHF. Here the CDR3 DNA reads TGTGCCAGCAACCCCGAGGGGGGAAGCAATCAGCCCCAGCATTTT.

The V gene is TRBV5-1, the J gene TRBJ2-5; D may correspond to TRBD1 or TRBD2 (5 bases each). CDR3 size: 15 residues. Germline V lookup: CDR1 SGHRS, CDR2 YFSETQ. V lost 3 bases and J 5 bases, leaving 17 bases between the germline ends. The CDR3, as DNA: TGCGCCAGCAGCTGGATGGGACCAATTGTTGAGACCCAGTACTTC. This translates into CASSWMGPIVETQYF.

A few counts support this clone. The chain couples TRBV9 to TRBJ2-2; D call uncertain. From germline, CDR1 is SGDLS and CDR2 YYNGEE. This CDR3 is 12 amino acids long. V dropped 3 bases and J dropped 2 bases, with 2 bases sitting between them. The CDR3 reads CASSANTGELFF. The CDR3 DNA is TGTGCCAGCAGCGCAAACACCGGGGAGCTGTTTTTT. Filled out from reference TRBV9 and TRBJ2-2, the complete variable domain reads DSGVTQTPKHLITATGQRVTLRCSPRSGDLSVYWYQQSLDQGLQFLIQYYNGEERAKGNILERFSAQQFPDLHSELNLSSLELGDSALYFCASSANTGELFFGEGSRLTVL.

V is TRBV6-1 and J is TRBJ1-2; D is perhaps TRBD1 (6 bases). The CDR3 is made up of 15 amino acids. Germline V gene lookup returns CDR1 MNHNS and CDR2 SASEGT. Trimming removed 4 bases from V and 8 bases from J, with 20 bases in between. The CDR3 loop is CASSAGRDTRGGYTF. CDR3 coding DNA: TGTGCCAGCAGTGCGGGTAGGGACACCCGGGGCGGCTACACCTTC.

The chain is built from TRBV6-5 and TRBJ2-7, with D possibly TRBD2 on 6 matching bases. Germline V gives CDR1 MNHEY, CDR2 SVGAGI. Trimming cost V 2 bases and J 7 bases, with 15 bases left between them. The CDR3 spans 14 residues. The CDR3 DNA is TGTGCCAGCAGTTACGGCCCGTCGGGGGTTGAGCAGTACTTC. Translating gives CASSYGPSGVEQYF.